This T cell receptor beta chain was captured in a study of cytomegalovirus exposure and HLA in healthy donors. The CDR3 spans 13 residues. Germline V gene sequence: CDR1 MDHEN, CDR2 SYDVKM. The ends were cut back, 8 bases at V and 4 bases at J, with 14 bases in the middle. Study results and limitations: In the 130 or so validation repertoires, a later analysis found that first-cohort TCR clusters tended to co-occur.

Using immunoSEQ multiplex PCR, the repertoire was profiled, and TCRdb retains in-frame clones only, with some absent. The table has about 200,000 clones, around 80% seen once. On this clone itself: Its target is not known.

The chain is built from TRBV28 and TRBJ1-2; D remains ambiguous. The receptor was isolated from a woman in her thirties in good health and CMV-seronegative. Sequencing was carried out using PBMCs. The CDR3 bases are TGTGCCAGCGAGTTCCCAGGCAGCTATGGCTACACCTTC. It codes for CASEFPGSYGYTF.